What follows are 32 T cell receptor beta chains derived from one specimen sequenced in a study of vaccination and CD4 T cells after COVID-19. The antigens for these receptors are not known. Cultured CD4+ T cells had their DNA profiled by the Oncomine TCR Beta short-read assay. Someone extracted genomic DNA from cultured CD4+ T cells. TCRdb passed the PCR reads through MiXCR, listing each CDR3 protein once. The sample holds 11,000 or so distinct CDR3 sequences, approximately 32% seen once. Treatment denoted: roughly ten-day PBMC culture with coronavirus spike peptide pools or control peptides (ViraFEST assay). Pre-COVID-19 pandemic sampling (2011-2018) yielded the unexposed donor's CD4+ T cells. Sequencing used CD4+ T cells from blood, cultured in vitro. These receptors all stem from a human donor in good health.

The V and J genes are TRBV7-2 and TRBJ2-3, with a weak D call TRBD2 (5 bases). The CDR3 is 14 amino acids. Trimming cost V 3 bases and J 5 bases, with 12 bases left between them. Germline V gene sequence: CDR1 SGHTA, CDR2 FQGNSA. The CDR3 bases are TGTGCCAGCAGCTTGGACTTGAAGAGAGATACGCAGTATTTT. It is translated as CASSLDLKRDTQYF.

This chain connects TRBV28 to TRBJ2-2; weak D call: TRBD1 (6 bases). Germline values: CDR1 MDHEN, CDR2 SYDVKM. V was shortened by 4 bases and J by 0 bases, with 15 bases between the two germline ends. The CDR3 consists of 17 residues. CDR3 in amino acids: CASSSYFEGANTGELFF. In DNA, the CDR3 is TGTGCCAGCAGTTCCTACTTTGAGGGGGCGAACACCGGGGAGCTGTTTTTT.

This clonotype has only one observation. The chain combines TRBV2 with TRBJ2-2, with D maybe TRBD2 (5 bases). The CDR3 covers 14 residues. Germline CDR1 reads SNHLY; CDR2 reads FYNNEI. The V gene lost 6 bases and the J gene lost 7 bases, with 15 bases spanning the gap. The CDR3 DNA reads as TGTGCCAGCAGAGATACTAGTCGCTACGGGGAGCTGTTTTTT. Translation gives CASRDTSRYGELFF. The variable domain in full, with the rest retrieved from reference TRBV2 and TRBJ2-2, is EPEVTQTPSHQVTQMGQEVILRCVPISNHLYFYWYRQILGQKVEFLVSFYNNEISEKSEIFDDQFSVERPDGSNFTLKIRSTKLEDSAMYFCASRDTSRYGELFFGEGSRLTVL.

This clonotype appeared a few times. The gene calls are TRBV28 and TRBJ2-2; TRBD2 agrees at 7 bases. The CDR3 covers 15 residues. The germline V gene has CDR1 MDHEN and CDR2 SYDVKM. The V and J ends lost 6 bases and 6 bases, in that order; junction bases with no gene match: 10. In DNA, the CDR3 is TGTGCCAGCAGCCTCGTAGGGAGGGCCGCCGGGGAGCTGTTTTTT. It translates to CASSLVGRAAGELFF.

The rearrangement joins TRBV28 to TRBJ1-1, with D tentatively TRBD1 (6 bases). The CDR3 runs 14 residues. Trimming stripped 0 bases from V and 9 bases from J, with 14 bases between. From germline, CDR1 is MDHEN and CDR2 SYDVKM. The CDR3 here is CASSLWGGPGQAFF. In DNA, the CDR3 is TGTGCCAGCAGTTTATGGGGGGGCCCCGGGCAAGCTTTCTTT.

The chain links TRBV12-3 or TRBV12-4 to TRBJ2-5; D is unclear. V shed 2 bases and J shed 3 bases, with 10 bases lying between them. CDR3 length equals 14 residues. The CDR3 DNA follows: TGTGCCAGCAGTTTAACGGCAGAAGAAGAGACCCAGTACTTC. Translating it yields CASSLTAEEETQYF.

CDR3 sequence reads: CASSASSVRGYNEQFF. DNA of the CDR3: TGTGCCAGCAGCGCTTCTAGCGTCAGGGGGTACAATGAGCAGTTCTTC. The rearrangement uses TRBV7-3 and TRBJ2-1; D is possibly TRBD1 (7 bases). The germline V and J ends were trimmed by 5 bases and 4 bases, with 18 bases remaining between them. CDR1 is SGHTA, CDR2 FQGTGA, per germline. The CDR3 has 16 amino acids.

This chain uses TRBV5-1 with TRBJ2-6, with a possible D match to TRBD2 (6 bases). Germline V gene data show CDR1 as SGHRS and CDR2 as YFSETQ. CDR3 length: 17 amino acids. The V end lost 1 base, the J end lost 0 bases, and 11 bases lay between the germline ends. CDR3 DNA sequence: TGCGCCAGCAGCTTGCAGGCGGGGACCTCTGGGGCCAACGTCCTGACTTTC. Its translation: CASSLQAGTSGANVLTF.

This sequence joins TRBV6-2 or TRBV6-3 and TRBJ1-5; D remains ambiguous. Germline assignment: CDR1 MNHEY and CDR2 SVGEGT. This CDR3 has 16 residues. V gave up 0 bases and J gave up 10 bases, with 19 bases separating them. The DNA for the CDR3 is TGTGCCAGCAGTTACTCGATCAGGCAATTCCCCAGCCCCCAGCATTTT. Translating gives CASSYSIRQFPSPQHF.

This clonotype showed up just a few times. This rearrangement joins TRBV10-3 to TRBJ2-1; weak D call: TRBD2 (6 bases). This CDR3 has 11 amino acids. The V and J ends lost 10 bases and 9 bases respectively, with 13 bases between them. The germline V gene encodes CDR1 ENHRY and CDR2 SYGVKD. CDR3 bases: TGTGCCACCTGGGGGGAATCTGAGCAGTTCTTC. Residues: CATWGESEQFF.

The chain carries TRBV5-6 and TRBJ2-7, with D possibly being TRBD2 (5 bases). V was clipped by 1 base and J by 6 bases, with 11 bases between them. CDR3 length equals 13 residues. Germline V gene data show CDR1 as SGHDT and CDR2 as YYEEEE. The CDR3 bases are TGTGCCAGCAGCTTGCAACGGACTTCCGAGCAGTACTTC. Residues: CASSLQRTSEQYF.

This clonotype was observed a handful of times. V is TRBV19 and J is TRBJ1-1, with D uncertain. CDR3 length: 14 residues. V was pared by 3 bases and J by 0 bases, with 8 bases between. The V gene's germline CDR1 is LNHDA and CDR2 SQIVND (reference sequence). CDR3 sequence (DNA): TGTGCCAGTAGTATCGGCCAGATGAACACTGAAGCTTTCTTT. Residues: CASSIGQMNTEAFF.

This clonotype was seen a handful of times. The chain links TRBV4-1 to TRBJ1-6, with D tentatively TRBD1 (5 bases). V dropped 0 bases and J dropped 7 bases, with 13 bases sitting between them. The germline gives CDR1 MGHRA, CDR2 YSYEKL. The CDR3 has 16 residues. The CDR3 DNA reads as TGCGCCAGCAGCCAAGAGTTAGGGGTATTGAATTCACCCCTCCACTTT. As protein: CASSQELGVLNSPLHF.

CDR3 loop: CASSSGPGREQYF. The CDR3 bases are TGTGCCAGCAGCTCAGGCCCAGGGCGGGAGCAGTACTTC. V is TRBV7-2 and J is TRBJ2-7, with a tentative D call TRBD1 (5 bases). The CDR3 sequence is 13 residues long. With 4 bases removed from V and 7 bases from J, the gap between germline ends came to 14 bases. Germline loops: CDR1 SGHTA, CDR2 FQGNSA. The variable domain in full, with the rest retrieved from reference TRBV7-2 and TRBJ2-7, is GAGVSQSPSNKVTEKGKDVELRCDPISGHTALYWYRQSLGQGLEFLIYFQGNSAPDKSGLPSDRFSAERTGGSVSTLTIQRTQQEDSAVYLCASSSGPGREQYFGPGTRLTVT.

The chain carries TRBV12-3 or TRBV12-4 and TRBJ2-7; D gene unclear. V dropped 2 bases and J dropped 1 base, with 9 bases sitting between them. The CDR3 totals 14 residues. The CDR3 spells CASSLPGPSYEQYF. The CDR3 DNA sequence: TGTGCCAGCAGTTTACCCGGGCCTTCCTACGAGCAGTACTTC.

The chain links TRBV6-2 or TRBV6-3 to TRBJ2-3; 8 bases fit TRBD2. The CDR3 extends over 16 amino acids. Trimming at V came to 7 bases and at J to 0 bases, leaving 9 bases not matched to a gene. Germline V lookup: CDR1 MNHEY, CDR2 SVGEGT. The CDR3 DNA follows: TGTGCCAGCAAATCCTCTAGCGGGTGGAGCACAGATACGCAGTATTTT. Translating it yields CASKSSSGWSTDTQYF.

This clonotype occurred a few times. This chain joins TRBV27 and TRBJ2-7, with D perhaps matching TRBD2 (7 bases). Germline loops: CDR1 MNHEY, CDR2 SMNVEV (reference sequence). V lost 6 bases and J lost 0, with 12 bases in between. CDR3 length: 14 residues. The CDR3 here is CASRRGGTSYEQYF. The CDR3 DNA sequence: TGTGCCAGCAGAAGGGGGGGAACCTCCTACGAGCAGTACTTC.

The chain employs TRBV9 and TRBJ2-1; 11 bases are a match to TRBD2. V trimming: 0 bases; J trimming: 9 bases; junction bases outside the gene matches: 5. Germline values: CDR1 SGDLS, CDR2 YYNGEE. CDR3 length: 15 residues. This CDR3 reads CASSVVLAGDIEQFF. DNA of the CDR3: TGTGCCAGCAGCGTAGTACTAGCGGGAGACATTGAGCAGTTCTTC.

By share, this clonotype counts as medium-sized. The V gene is TRBV24-1, the J gene TRBJ1-5; D is unresolved. The CDR3 consists of 12 residues. From germline, CDR1 is KGHDR and CDR2 SFDVKD. Trimming took 8 bases from V and 0 from J, leaving 4 bases between them. The CDR3 nucleotides are TGTGCCACCACAAATAGCAATCAGCCCCAGCATTTT. Translation: CATTNSNQPQHF.

V is TRBV6-1 and J is TRBJ2-2; D is ambiguous. Between the trimmed V and J ends, which lost 8 bases and 7 bases, there was a span of 8 bases. The CDR3 runs 11 residues. CDR1 and CDR2 (germline): MNHNS, SASEGT. CDR3 sequence (DNA): TGTGCCAGCGAACAGTACGGGGAGCTGTTTTTT. Translated: CASEQYGELFF.

This chain uses TRBV5-5 with TRBJ2-7, with D unresolved. Trimming removed 6 bases from V and 0 bases from J, with 13 bases in between. Germline V gene data show CDR1 as SGHKS and CDR2 as YYEKEE (reference sequence). This CDR3 has 14 amino acids. The CDR3 sequence: CASKPGPDSYEQYF. The CDR3 DNA is TGTGCCAGCAAGCCGGGTCCAGACTCCTACGAGCAGTACTTC.

The chain uses TRBV10-3 and TRBJ2-5, with TRBD1 as a possible D gene (5 bases). This CDR3 region has 14 residues. From germline, CDR1 is ENHRY and CDR2 SYGVKD. V was clipped by 6 bases and J by 5 bases, with 16 bases between them. CDR3 residues: CAIRPSNSGETQYF. DNA for the CDR3: TGTGCCATCAGACCGAGCAATTCAGGGGAGACCCAGTACTTC.

The CDR3 DNA sequence: TGTGCCTGGCCGTTAGCGGGAGGGAGGTCCTACAATGAGCAGTTCTTC. Encoded protein: CAWPLAGGRSYNEQFF. The V and J genes are TRBV30 and TRBJ2-1, with 11 bases aligning to TRBD2. The germline CDR1 and CDR2 sequences are GTSNPN and SVGIG (reference sequence). CDR3 length: 16 residues. Losses at the gene ends were 5 bases for V and 1 base for J; bases not matched to a gene: 7.

J is TRBJ1-5 and V is TRBV6-5, with D unresolved. The CDR3 consists of 15 residues. The germline V gene encodes CDR1 MNHEY and CDR2 SVGAGI. Deletions cut 0 bases from V and 3 bases from J, with 9 bases between. CDR3 bases: TGTGCCAGCAGTTACTCCCCAGGCGCCAATCAGCCCCAGCATTTT. The encoded protein is CASSYSPGANQPQHF.

The chain carries TRBV28 and TRBJ2-7; D might be TRBD2 (6 bases). This CDR3 has 12 residues. Per germline, CDR1 MDHEN and CDR2 SYDVKM. V dropped 5 bases and J dropped 11 bases, with 16 bases sitting between them. The CDR3 nucleotides read TGTGCCAGCAGTCTCCGGGACGGAGGGAAGTACTTC. Its protein product is CASSLRDGGKYF.

This clonotype turned up a few times. The chain uses TRBV6-1 and TRBJ2-2; TRBD2 matches at 9 bases. V shed 10 bases and J 0 bases; nucleotides not matched to a gene: 3. CDR3 length: 14 amino acids. Germline V gene data show CDR1 as MNHNS and CDR2 as SASEGT. CDR3 loop: CATASGANTGELFF. The CDR3 region has the DNA TGTGCCACCGCTAGCGGGGCGAACACCGGGGAGCTGTTTTTT.

This chain uses TRBV19 with TRBJ2-7; the match to TRBD1 covers 10 bases. Trimming at V came to 3 bases and at J to 7 bases, leaving 12 bases not matched to a gene. CDR3 length: 16 amino acids. Germline loops: CDR1 LNHDA, CDR2 SQIVND (reference sequence). The CDR3 nucleotides are TGTGCCAGTAGTATGTCTGGGGGACAGGGGATTTGGGAGCAGTACTTC. As protein: CASSMSGGQGIWEQYF.

This clonotype turned up a few times. This chain connects TRBV4-2 to TRBJ2-3, with D hard to call. V lost 5 bases and J lost 9, with 9 bases in between. Germline CDR1 is LGHNA and CDR2 is YNFKEQ. CDR3 size: 11 residues. CDR3 residues: CASSAMGTQYF. The CDR3 DNA follows: TGTGCCAGCAGCGCCATGGGAACGCAGTATTTT.

The chain combines TRBV20-1 with TRBJ1-2; 7 nucleotides agree with TRBD1. The germline V gene has CDR1 DFQATT and CDR2 SNEGSKA (reference sequence). There are 16 residues in the CDR3. The V gene end was trimmed by 6 bases and the J gene end by 0 bases; junction bases not matched to a gene: 13. The CDR3 DNA reads as TGCAGTGCAATGGGGACAGCTGGGCTAGCTAACTATGGCTACACCTTC. Protein: CSAMGTAGLANYGYTF.

The chain uses TRBV6-1 and TRBJ2-7; D ambiguous. In germline, CDR1 is MNHNS, CDR2 SASEGT. The CDR3 is 12 amino acids. V lost 6 bases, J lost 1 base, and 7 bases lay in between. Here the CDR3 reads CASRAASYEQYF. CDR3 coding DNA: TGTGCCAGCAGGGCGGCATCCTACGAGCAGTACTTC.

The CDR3 reads CASSLWAAEQFF. The DNA for the CDR3 is TGTGCCAGCAGCTTATGGGCTGCGGAGCAGTTCTTC. The V gene is TRBV7-2, the J gene TRBJ2-1, with D hard to call. CDR1 and CDR2 (germline): SGHTA, FQGNSA. The CDR3 is made up of 12 amino acids. V lost 2 bases and J 10 bases, leaving 9 bases between the germline ends. The full variable domain, rest sourced from reference TRBV7-2 and TRBJ2-1, is GAGVSQSPSNKVTEKGKDVELRCDPISGHTALYWYRQSLGQGLEFLIYFQGNSAPDKSGLPSDRFSAERTGGSVSTLTIQRTQQEDSAVYLCASSLWAAEQFFGPGTRLTVL.

This clonotype was observed a handful of times. The rearrangement links TRBV30 to TRBJ1-2; D is unclear. The CDR3 has 12 amino acids. V was cut by 4 bases and J by 6 bases, with 12 bases left in between. Germline CDR1 is GTSNPN and CDR2 is SVGIG (reference sequence). The DNA of the CDR3 is TGTGCCTGGAATCGGGGTTTGGATGGCTACACCTTC. It specifies CAWNRGLDGYTF.